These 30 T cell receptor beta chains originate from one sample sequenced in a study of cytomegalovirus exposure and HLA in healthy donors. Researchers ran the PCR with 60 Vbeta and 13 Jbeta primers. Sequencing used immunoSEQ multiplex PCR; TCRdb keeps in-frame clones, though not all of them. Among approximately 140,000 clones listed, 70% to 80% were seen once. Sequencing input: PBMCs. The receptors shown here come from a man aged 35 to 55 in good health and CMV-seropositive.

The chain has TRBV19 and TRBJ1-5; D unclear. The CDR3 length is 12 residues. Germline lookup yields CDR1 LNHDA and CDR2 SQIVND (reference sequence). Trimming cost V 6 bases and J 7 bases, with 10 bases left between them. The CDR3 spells CASRNPGQPQHF. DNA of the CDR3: TGTGCCAGTAGAAATCCGGGACAGCCCCAGCATTTT.

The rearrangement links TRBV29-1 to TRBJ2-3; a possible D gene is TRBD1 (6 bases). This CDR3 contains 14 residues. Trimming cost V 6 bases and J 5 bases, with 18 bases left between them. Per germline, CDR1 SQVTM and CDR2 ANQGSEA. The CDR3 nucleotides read TGCAGCGTCCGCATACAGGGTATTAGAGATACGCAGTATTTT. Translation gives CSVRIQGIRDTQYF.

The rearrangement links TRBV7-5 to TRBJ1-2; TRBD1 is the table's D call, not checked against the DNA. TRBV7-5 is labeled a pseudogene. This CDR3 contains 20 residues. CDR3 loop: CVRIVEHQGGQGVREVGYTF. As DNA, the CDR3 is TGTGTCAGAATCGTTGAACACCAAGGGGGACAGGGGGTTAGAGAGGTCGGCTACACCTTC.

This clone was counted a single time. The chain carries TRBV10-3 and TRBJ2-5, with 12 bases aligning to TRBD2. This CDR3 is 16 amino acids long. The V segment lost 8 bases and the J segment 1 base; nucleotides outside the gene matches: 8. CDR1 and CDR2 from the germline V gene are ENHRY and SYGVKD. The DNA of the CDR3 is TGTGCCATCGGGGTGACTAGCGGGAGAATCCAAGAGACCCAGTACTTC. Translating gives CAIGVTSGRIQETQYF.

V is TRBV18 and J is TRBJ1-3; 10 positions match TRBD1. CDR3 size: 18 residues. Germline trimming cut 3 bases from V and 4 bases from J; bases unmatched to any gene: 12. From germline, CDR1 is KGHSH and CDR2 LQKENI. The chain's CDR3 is CASSPSGTGVPKGNTIYF. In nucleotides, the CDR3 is TGTGCCAGCTCACCCTCCGGGACAGGGGTCCCGAAGGGAAACACCATATATTTT.

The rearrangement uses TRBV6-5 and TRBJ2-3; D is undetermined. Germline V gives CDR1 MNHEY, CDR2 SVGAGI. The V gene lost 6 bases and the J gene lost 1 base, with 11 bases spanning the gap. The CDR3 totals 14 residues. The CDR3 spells CASRPWSGTDTQYF. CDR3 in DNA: TGTGCCAGCAGGCCTTGGTCGGGCACAGATACGCAGTATTTT.

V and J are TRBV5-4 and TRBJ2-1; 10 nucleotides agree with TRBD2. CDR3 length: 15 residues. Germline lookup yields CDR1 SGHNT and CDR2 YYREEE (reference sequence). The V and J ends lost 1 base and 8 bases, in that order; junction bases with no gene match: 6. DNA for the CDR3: TGTGCCAGCAGCTTGAAGTCTAGCGGGGGCCATGAGCAGTTCTTC. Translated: CASSLKSSGGHEQFF.

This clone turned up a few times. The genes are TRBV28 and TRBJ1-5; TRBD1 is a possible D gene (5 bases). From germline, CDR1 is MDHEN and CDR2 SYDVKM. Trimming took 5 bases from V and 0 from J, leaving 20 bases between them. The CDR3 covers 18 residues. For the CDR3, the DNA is TGTGCCAGCAGTGGGGCGCCGAACACTGCTTATAGCAATCAGCCCCAGCATTTT. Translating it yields CASSGAPNTAYSNQPQHF.

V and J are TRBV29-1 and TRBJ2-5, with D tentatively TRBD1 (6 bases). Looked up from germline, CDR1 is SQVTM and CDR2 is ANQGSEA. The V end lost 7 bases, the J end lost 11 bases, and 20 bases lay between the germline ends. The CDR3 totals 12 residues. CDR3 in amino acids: CSGWIQGREQYF. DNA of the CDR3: TGCAGCGGATGGATACAGGGACGTGAGCAGTACTTC. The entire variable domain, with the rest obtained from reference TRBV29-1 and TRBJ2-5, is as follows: SAVISQKPSRDICQRGTSLTIQCQVDSQVTMMFWYRQQPGQSLTLIATANQGSEATYESGFVIDKFPISRPNLTFSTLTVSNMSPEDSSIYLCSGWIQGREQYFGPGTRLLVL.

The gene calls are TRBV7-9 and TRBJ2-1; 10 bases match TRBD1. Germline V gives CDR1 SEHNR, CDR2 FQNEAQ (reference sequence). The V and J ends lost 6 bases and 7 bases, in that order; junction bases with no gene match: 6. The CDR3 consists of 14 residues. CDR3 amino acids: CASRKGQGRNEQFF. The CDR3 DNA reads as TGTGCCAGCAGAAAGGGACAGGGGCGGAATGAGCAGTTCTTC.

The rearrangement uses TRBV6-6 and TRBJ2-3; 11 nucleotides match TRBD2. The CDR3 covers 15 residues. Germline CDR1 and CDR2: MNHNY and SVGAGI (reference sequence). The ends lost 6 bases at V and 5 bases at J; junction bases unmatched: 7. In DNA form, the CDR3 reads TGTGCCAGCAGACGTACTAGCGGGAGAGGAGATACGCAGTATTTT. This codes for CASRRTSGRGDTQYF.

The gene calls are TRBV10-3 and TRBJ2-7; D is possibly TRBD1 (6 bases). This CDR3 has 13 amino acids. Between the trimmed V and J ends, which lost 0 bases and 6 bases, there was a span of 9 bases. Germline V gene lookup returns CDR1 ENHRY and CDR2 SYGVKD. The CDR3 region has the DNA TGTGCCATCAGTGAGTCGAGAGGGGGCGAGCAGTACTTC. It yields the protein CAISESRGGEQYF.

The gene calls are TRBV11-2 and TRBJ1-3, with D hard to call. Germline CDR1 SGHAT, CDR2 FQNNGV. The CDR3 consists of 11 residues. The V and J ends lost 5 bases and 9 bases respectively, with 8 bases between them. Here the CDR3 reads CASSRSGTIYF. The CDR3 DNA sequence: TGTGCCAGCAGCCGTAGCGGCACCATATATTTT.

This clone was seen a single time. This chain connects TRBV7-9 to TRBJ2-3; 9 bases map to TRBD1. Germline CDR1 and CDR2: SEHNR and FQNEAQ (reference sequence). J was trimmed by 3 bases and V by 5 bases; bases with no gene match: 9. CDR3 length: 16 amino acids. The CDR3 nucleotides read TGTGCCAGCAGCCCTACAGGGGGCGAAGGGACAGATACGCAGTATTTT. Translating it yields CASSPTGGEGTDTQYF. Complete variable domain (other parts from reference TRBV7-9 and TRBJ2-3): DTGVSQNPRHKITKRGQNVTFRCDPISEHNRLYWYRQTLGQGPEFLTYFQNEAQLEKSRLLSDRFSAERPKGSFSTLEIQRTEQGDSAMYLCASSPTGGEGTDTQYFGPGTRLTVL.

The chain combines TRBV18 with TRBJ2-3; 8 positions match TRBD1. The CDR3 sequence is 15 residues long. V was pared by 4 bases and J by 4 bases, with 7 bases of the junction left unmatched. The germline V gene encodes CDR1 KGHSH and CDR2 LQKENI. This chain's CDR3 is CASSLRDRMADTQYF. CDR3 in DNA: TGTGCCAGCTCACTAAGGGACAGGATGGCAGATACGCAGTATTTT. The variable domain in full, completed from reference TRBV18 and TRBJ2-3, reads NAGVMQNPRHLVRRRGQEARLRCSPMKGHSHVYWYRQLPEEGLKFMVYLQKENIIDESGMPKERFSAEFPKEGPSILRIQQVVRGDSAAYFCASSLRDRMADTQYFGPGTRLTVL.

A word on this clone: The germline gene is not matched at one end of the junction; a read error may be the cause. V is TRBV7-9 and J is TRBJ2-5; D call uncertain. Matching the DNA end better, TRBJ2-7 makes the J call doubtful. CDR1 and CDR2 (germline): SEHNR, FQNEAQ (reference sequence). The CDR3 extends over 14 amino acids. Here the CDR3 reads CSSSLSPLSNEQYF. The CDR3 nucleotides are TGTTCCAGCAGCTTATCCCCGCTAAGCAACGAGCAGTACTTC.

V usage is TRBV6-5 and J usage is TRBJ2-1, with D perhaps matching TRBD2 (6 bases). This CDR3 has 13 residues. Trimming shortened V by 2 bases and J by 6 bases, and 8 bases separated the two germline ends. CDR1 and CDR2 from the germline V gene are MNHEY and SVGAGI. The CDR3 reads CASSYAGGNEQFF. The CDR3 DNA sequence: TGTGCCAGCAGTTACGCCGGGGGCAATGAGCAGTTCTTC.

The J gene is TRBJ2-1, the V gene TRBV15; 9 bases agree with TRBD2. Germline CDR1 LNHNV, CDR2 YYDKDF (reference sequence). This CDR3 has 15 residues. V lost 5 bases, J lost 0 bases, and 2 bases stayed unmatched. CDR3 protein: CATSSSGTSYNEQFF. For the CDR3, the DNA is TGTGCCACCAGCTCTAGCGGGACCTCCTACAATGAGCAGTTCTTC.

The CDR3 nucleotides are TGTGCCAGCAGCTTAGCACAGGGTGGGGGAGAGACCCAGTACTTC. Residues: CASSLAQGGGETQYF. The J gene is TRBJ2-5, the V gene TRBV7-9; the D gene is possibly TRBD1 (6 bases). V lost 0 bases and J lost 4, with 12 bases in between. The CDR3 has 15 amino acids. Germline assignment: CDR1 SEHNR and CDR2 FQNEAQ (reference sequence). Full variable domain (remainder filled in from reference TRBV7-9 and TRBJ2-5): DTGVSQNPRHKITKRGQNVTFRCDPISEHNRLYWYRQTLGQGPEFLTYFQNEAQLEKSRLLSDRFSAERPKGSFSTLEIQRTEQGDSAMYLCASSLAQGGGETQYFGPGTRLLVL.

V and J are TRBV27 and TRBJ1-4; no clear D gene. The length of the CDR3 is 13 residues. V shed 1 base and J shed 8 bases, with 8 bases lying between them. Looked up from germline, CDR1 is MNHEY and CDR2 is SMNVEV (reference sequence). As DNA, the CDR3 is TGTGCCAGCAGTTTATTTCGAGGGGAAAAACTGTTTTTT. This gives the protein CASSLFRGEKLFF.

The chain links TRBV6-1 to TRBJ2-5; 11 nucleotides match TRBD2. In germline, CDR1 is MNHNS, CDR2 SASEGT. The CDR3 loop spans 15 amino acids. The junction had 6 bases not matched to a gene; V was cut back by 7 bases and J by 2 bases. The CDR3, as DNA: TGTGCCAGCAAAACTAGCGGGAGAGGACAAGAGACCCAGTACTTC. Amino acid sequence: CASKTSGRGQETQYF.

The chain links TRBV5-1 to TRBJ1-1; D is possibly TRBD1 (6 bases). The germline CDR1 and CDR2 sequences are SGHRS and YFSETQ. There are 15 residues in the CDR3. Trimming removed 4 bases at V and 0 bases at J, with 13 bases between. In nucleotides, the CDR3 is TGCGCCAGCAGCCCAGGGACAATCATGAACACTGAAGCTTTCTTT. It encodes CASSPGTIMNTEAFF. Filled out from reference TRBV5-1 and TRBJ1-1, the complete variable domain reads KAGVTQTPRYLIKTRGQQVTLSCSPISGHRSVSWYQQTPGQGLQFLFEYFSETQRNKGNFPGRFSGRQFSNSRSEMNVSTLELGDSALYLCASSPGTIMNTEAFFGQGTRLTVV.

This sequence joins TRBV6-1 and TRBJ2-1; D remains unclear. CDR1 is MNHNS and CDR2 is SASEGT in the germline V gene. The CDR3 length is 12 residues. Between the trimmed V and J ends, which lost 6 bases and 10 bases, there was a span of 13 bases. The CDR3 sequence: CASRAETPEQFF. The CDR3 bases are TGTGCCAGCAGAGCCGAAACGCCCGAGCAGTTCTTC.

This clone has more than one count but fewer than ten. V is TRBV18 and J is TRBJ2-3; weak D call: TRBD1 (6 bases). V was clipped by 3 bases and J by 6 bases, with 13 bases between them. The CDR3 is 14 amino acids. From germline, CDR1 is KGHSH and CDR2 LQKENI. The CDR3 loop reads CASSPRGAADTQYF. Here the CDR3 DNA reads TGTGCCAGCTCACCCAGGGGCGCAGCCGATACGCAGTATTTT.

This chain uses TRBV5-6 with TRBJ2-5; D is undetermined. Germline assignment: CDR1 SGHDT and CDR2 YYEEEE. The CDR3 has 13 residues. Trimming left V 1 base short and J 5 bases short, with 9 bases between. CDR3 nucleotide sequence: TGTGCCAGCAGCTTGATCGGTTCCGAGACCCAGTACTTC. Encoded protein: CASSLIGSETQYF.

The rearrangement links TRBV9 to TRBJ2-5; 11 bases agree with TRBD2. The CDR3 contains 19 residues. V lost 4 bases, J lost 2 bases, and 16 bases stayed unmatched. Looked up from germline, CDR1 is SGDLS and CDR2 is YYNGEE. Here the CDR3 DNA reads TGTGCCAGCAGCTCCCAACGGACTAGCGGGCCGTGGCATCAAGAGACCCAGTACTTC. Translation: CASSSQRTSGPWHQETQYF.

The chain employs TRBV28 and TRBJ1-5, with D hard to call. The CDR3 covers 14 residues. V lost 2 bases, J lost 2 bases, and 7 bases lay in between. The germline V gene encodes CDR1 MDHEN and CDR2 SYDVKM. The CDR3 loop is CASSLQRGNQPQHF. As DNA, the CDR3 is TGTGCCAGCAGTTTACAGAGGGGCAATCAGCCCCAGCATTTT.

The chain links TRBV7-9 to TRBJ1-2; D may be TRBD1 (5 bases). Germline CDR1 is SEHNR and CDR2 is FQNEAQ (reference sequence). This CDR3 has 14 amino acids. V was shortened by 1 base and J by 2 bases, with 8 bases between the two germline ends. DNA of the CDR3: TGTGCCAGCAGCTTAGATGGGGGGAACTATGGCTACACCTTC. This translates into CASSLDGGNYGYTF. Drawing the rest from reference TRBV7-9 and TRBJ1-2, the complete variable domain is DTGVSQNPRHKITKRGQNVTFRCDPISEHNRLYWYRQTLGQGPEFLTYFQNEAQLEKSRLLSDRFSAERPKGSFSTLEIQRTEQGDSAMYLCASSLDGGNYGYTFGSGTRLTVV.

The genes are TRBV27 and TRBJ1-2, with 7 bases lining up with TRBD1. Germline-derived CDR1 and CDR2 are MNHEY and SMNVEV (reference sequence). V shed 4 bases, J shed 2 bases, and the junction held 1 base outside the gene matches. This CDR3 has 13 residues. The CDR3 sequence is CASSWTGNYGYTF. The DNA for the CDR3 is TGTGCCAGCAGTTGGACAGGAAACTATGGCTACACCTTC.

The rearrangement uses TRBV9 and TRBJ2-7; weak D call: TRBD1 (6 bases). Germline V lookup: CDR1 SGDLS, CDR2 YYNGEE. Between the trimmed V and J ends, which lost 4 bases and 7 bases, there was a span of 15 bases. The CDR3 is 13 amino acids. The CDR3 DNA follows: TGTGCCAGCAGCCCACAGGGTTCGGCGGAGCAGTACTTC. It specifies CASSPQGSAEQYF.